The 13 T cell receptor beta chains below come from one sample, sequenced in a study of cytomegalovirus exposure and HLA in healthy donors. Both 60 Vbeta primers and 13 Jbeta primers went into the PCR. Clones were read by immunoSEQ multiplex PCR, and TCRdb kept only the in-frame ones, dropping some. The sample holds some 130,000 clones, around three quarters seen once. Sequenced: PBMCs. Every receptor here comes from a male donor in good health and CMV-seropositive.

The chain joins TRBV13 to TRBJ2-5, with TRBD1 matching 8 bases. Germline assignment: CDR1 PRHDT and CDR2 FYEKMQ (reference sequence). The junction had 6 bases not matched to a gene; V was cut back by 7 bases and J by 5 bases. The CDR3 runs 13 residues. The CDR3: CASTPGGGETQYF. CDR3 nucleotides: TGTGCCAGCACCCCAGGGGGCGGTGAGACCCAGTACTTC.

This chain connects TRBV10-3 to TRBJ2-3; TRBD2 matches 7 bases. Germline CDR1 is ENHRY and CDR2 is SYGVKD. This CDR3 spans 14 amino acids. J was trimmed by 0 bases and V by 7 bases; bases with no gene match: 4. CDR3 DNA sequence: TGTGCCATCACCAAAGCGGGGAGCACAGATACGCAGTATTTT. It encodes CAITKAGSTDTQYF.

This chain links TRBV29-1 with TRBJ2-5, with D perhaps matching TRBD2 (6 bases). V lost 6 bases and J 5 bases, leaving 10 bases between the germline ends. The germline gives CDR1 SQVTM, CDR2 ANQGSEA. This CDR3 has 11 residues. The CDR3, as DNA: TGCAGCGTGGGACTCGGCGAGACCCAGTACTTC. This gives the protein CSVGLGETQYF.

The rearrangement joins TRBV19 to TRBJ2-1, with 8 bases identical to TRBD1. In germline, CDR1 is LNHDA, CDR2 SQIVND (reference sequence). The CDR3 consists of 13 residues. V shed 10 bases and J 8 bases; nucleotides not matched to a gene: 10. The CDR3 DNA reads as TGTGCCACAGTCGGGCAGGGGGCCTATGAGCAGTTCTTC. It specifies CATVGQGAYEQFF.

The V call is TRBV2, the J call TRBJ2-1; 9 bases fit TRBD2. After removal of 4 bases from V and 4 bases from J, the junction contained 8 bases not matched to a gene. The CDR3 has 16 residues. The V gene's germline CDR1 is SNHLY and CDR2 FYNNEI. The CDR3 loop is CASSGLAGILYNEQFF. DNA for the CDR3: TGTGCCAGCAGTGGGCTAGCGGGAATATTGTACAATGAGCAGTTCTTC.

In nucleotides, the CDR3 is TGTGCCAGCAGCCGGGGCCTTTTAGGGACTGAAGCTTTCTTT. Its translation is CASSRGLLGTEAFF. The chain joins TRBV14 to TRBJ1-1, with D possibly TRBD1 on 5 matching bases. The CDR3 consists of 14 residues. Looked up from germline, CDR1 is SGHDN and CDR2 is FVKESK. V gave up 4 bases and J gave up 5 bases, with 14 bases separating them. The complete variable domain, with remaining parts taken from reference TRBV14 and TRBJ1-1, reads EAGVTQFPSHSVIEKGQTVTLRCDPISGHDNLYWYRRVMGKEIKFLLHFVKESKQDESGMPNNRFLAERTGGTYSTLKVQPAELEDSGVYFCASSRGLLGTEAFFGQGTRLTVV.

The chain joins TRBV5-1 to TRBJ2-2; 9 bases align to TRBD2. The CDR3 covers 17 residues. Trimming removed 4 bases from V and 2 bases from J; junction bases left unmatched: 9. CDR1 and CDR2 (germline): SGHRS, YFSETQ. The CDR3 loop reads CASSLTGGGANTGELFF. Written as DNA, the CDR3 is TGCGCCAGCAGCCTCACCGGCGGGGGGGCCAACACCGGGGAGCTGTTTTTT.

This clone was seen a few times. The junction does not match germline at one end; this may be a read error. V gene TRBV5-1 combines with J gene TRBJ2-7; the match to TRBD2 covers 14 bases. The CDR3 contains 16 residues. Germline V lookup: CDR1 SGHRS, CDR2 YFSETQ. Here the CDR3 reads CVSSLPTSGGAGEQYF. Written as DNA, the CDR3 is TGCGTCAGCAGCTTGCCGACTAGCGGGGGGGCCGGGGAGCAGTACTTC. Together with reference TRBV5-1 and TRBJ2-7, the CDR3 gives the full variable domain: KAGVTQTPRYLIKTRGQQVTLSCSPISGHRSVSWYQQTPGQGLQFLFEYFSETQRNKGNFPGRFSGRQFSNSRSEMNVSTLELGDSALYLCVSSLPTSGGAGEQYFGPGTRLTVT.

V gene TRBV11-3 combines with J gene TRBJ2-7, with 7 bases fitting TRBD2. This CDR3 is 14 amino acids long. Per the germline V gene, CDR1 is SGHNT and CDR2 is YENEEA. With V trimmed by 5 bases and J by 5 bases, 9 bases remained unmatched. CDR3 DNA sequence: TGTGCCAGCAGCGCTCGCGGCGGGAGCCACGAGCAGTACTTC. Translating gives CASSARGGSHEQYF.

A single count supports this clone. The chain recombines TRBV5-4 with TRBJ1-1; D uncertain. Looked up from germline, CDR1 is SGHNT and CDR2 is YYREEE (reference sequence). The CDR3 runs 14 residues. The germline V and J ends were trimmed by 0 bases and 1 base, with 7 bases remaining between them. The CDR3: CASSLDGENTEAFF. The DNA of the CDR3 is TGTGCCAGCAGCTTGGACGGGGAGAACACTGAAGCTTTCTTT. The full variable domain, completed using reference TRBV5-4 and TRBJ1-1, is ETGVTQSPTHLIKTRGQQVTLRCSSQSGHNTVSWYQQALGQGPQFIFQYYREEENGRGNFPPRFSGLQFPNYSSELNVNALELDDSALYLCASSLDGENTEAFFGQGTRLTVV.

V gene TRBV2 combines with J gene TRBJ2-1, with D tentatively TRBD1 (6 bases). Trimming cost V 5 bases and J 4 bases, with 9 bases left between them. The CDR3 length is 13 residues. Germline V gene sequence: CDR1 SNHLY, CDR2 FYNNEI. In DNA, the CDR3 is TGTGCCAGCAGTAACGGACAGTACAATGAGCAGTTCTTC. Translated: CASSNGQYNEQFF. Combining the CDR3 with reference TRBV2 and TRBJ2-1 gives the whole variable domain EPEVTQTPSHQVTQMGQEVILRCVPISNHLYFYWYRQILGQKVEFLVSFYNNEISEKSEIFDDQFSVERPDGSNFTLKIRSTKLEDSAMYFCASSNGQYNEQFFGPGTRLTVL.

The genes are TRBV25-1 and TRBJ1-3; possibly TRBD1 for D (5 bases). This CDR3 is built from 13 residues. In germline, CDR1 is MGHDK, CDR2 SYGVNS. V dropped 7 bases and J dropped 7 bases, with 14 bases sitting between them. The CDR3 here is CASNGHGANTIYF. CDR3 sequence (DNA): TGTGCCAGCAACGGACACGGAGCGAACACCATATATTTT.

The chain recombines TRBV12-1 with TRBJ2-1; the D call TRBD2 from the table was never checked on the DNA. TRBV12-1 is tagged as a pseudogene. The CDR3 covers 15 residues. CDR3 nucleotides: TGTCCCGGGGGCCCGACAGCGGGAGCCCACAATGAGCAGTTCTTC. This gives the protein CPGGPTAGAHNEQFF.